The 23 T cell receptor beta chains in this list originate from one sample, sequenced in a study of blood T cell repertoires in COVID-19. The protocol was immunoSEQ multiplex PCR, while the TCRdb copy is restricted to in-frame clones and leaves out a portion. The data show roughly 390,000 clones, with roughly 85% seen just once and 3.6% held by the top ten. What was sequenced was peripheral blood. The receptor source for this set is a woman under 30 with acute or convalescent COVID-19.

As regards this clone: The identical CDR3 is also encoded by other nucleotide sequences in the sample. This chain links TRBV2 with TRBJ1-5; TRBD1 agrees at 8 bases. V dropped 6 bases and J dropped 3; count of bases not matched to a gene: 4. The CDR3 totals 14 residues. Germline CDR1 SNHLY, CDR2 FYNNEI. The CDR3 reads CASRGTGNNQPQHF. Here the CDR3 DNA reads TGTGCCAGCAGAGGGACAGGTAACAATCAGCCCCAGCATTTT. Supplemented by reference TRBV2 and TRBJ1-5, the full variable domain reads EPEVTQTPSHQVTQMGQEVILRCVPISNHLYFYWYRQILGQKVEFLVSFYNNEISEKSEIFDDQFSVERPDGSNFTLKIRSTKLEDSAMYFCASRGTGNNQPQHFGDGTRLSIL.

This chain joins TRBV4-2 and TRBJ2-1, with 9 bases matching TRBD2. The ends lost 4 bases at V and 7 bases at J; junction bases unmatched: 11. Germline V gene sequence: CDR1 LGHNA, CDR2 YNFKEQ. This CDR3 contains 16 residues. CDR3 region: CASSPPKAGGRNEQFF. CDR3 coding DNA: TGTGCCAGCAGCCCCCCCAAAGCGGGAGGTAGAAATGAGCAGTTCTTC.

This clone was found once. The chain is built from TRBV7-2 and TRBJ1-1; D unresolved. Looked up from germline, CDR1 is SGHTA and CDR2 is FQGNSA. Trimming took 4 bases from V and 4 from J, leaving 10 bases between them. The CDR3 totals 13 residues. The CDR3 sequence is CASSWRVATEAFF. Here the CDR3 DNA reads TGTGCCAGCAGCTGGAGGGTGGCCACTGAAGCTTTCTTT.

The V call is TRBV2, the J call TRBJ1-2; D unresolved. This CDR3 spans 11 amino acids. Germline CDR1 is SNHLY and CDR2 is FYNNEI. With 9 bases removed from V and 3 bases from J, the gap between germline ends came to 8 bases. The DNA for the CDR3 is TGTGCCAGAGAACGGGACTATGGCTACACCTTC. Residues: CARERDYGYTF.

The chain joins TRBV4-1 to TRBJ2-7; 11 positions agree with TRBD2. The trim removed 1 base at V and 0 bases at J, leaving 8 bases unmatched. In germline, CDR1 is MGHRA, CDR2 YSYEKL. There are 18 residues in the CDR3. Here the CDR3 reads CASSQVWLAGGLSYEQYF. The CDR3 nucleotides read TGCGCCAGCAGCCAAGTATGGCTAGCGGGGGGCCTCTCCTACGAGCAGTACTTC.

This chain uses TRBV7-9 with TRBJ2-3, with 10 bases fitting TRBD2. The J segment lost 10 bases and the V segment lost 1 base, leaving 8 bases of the junction unmatched. Germline values: CDR1 SEHNR, CDR2 FQNEAQ (reference sequence). This CDR3 has 15 residues. For the CDR3, the DNA is TGTGCCAGCAGCTTAGAAGGGACTAGCGTTGTAGCGCAGTATTTT. Protein product: CASSLEGTSVVAQYF.

The chain has TRBV28 and TRBJ1-1; a possible D gene is TRBD1 (6 bases). CDR1 is MDHEN and CDR2 is SYDVKM in the germline V gene. This CDR3 contains 15 residues. The V and J ends lost 0 bases and 5 bases respectively, with 13 bases between them. The CDR3 DNA is TGTGCCAGCAGTTTATGGGACAGTGTGATGACTGAAGCTTTCTTT. This gives the protein CASSLWDSVMTEAFF.

This clone was counted a few times. J is TRBJ2-7 and V is TRBV5-5, with 7 positions matching TRBD1. CDR3 length: 15 residues. Trimming took 2 bases from V and 7 from J; bases not matched to a gene: 12. From germline, CDR1 is SGHKS and CDR2 YYEKEE (reference sequence). CDR3 amino acids: CASSFAQGYLGEQYF. In DNA, the CDR3 is TGTGCCAGCAGCTTCGCACAGGGGTATTTGGGAGAGCAGTACTTC.

The rearrangement links TRBV4-1 to TRBJ1-2, with TRBD1 matching over 9 bases. The trim removed 2 bases at V and 7 bases at J, leaving 11 bases unmatched. Germline lookup yields CDR1 MGHRA and CDR2 YSYEKL. This CDR3 has 16 amino acids. The CDR3 DNA reads TGCGCCAGCAGCCAACCAGGACAGGGGTTAGTTACTGGCTACACCTTC. It encodes CASSQPGQGLVTGYTF.

This chain links TRBV29-1 with TRBJ1-1; no clear D gene. This CDR3 spans 12 amino acids. CDR1 is SQVTM and CDR2 is ANQGSEA in the germline V gene. V was cut by 5 bases and J by 0 bases, with 7 bases left in between. CDR3 DNA: TGCAGCGTTCAGTGGCTGAACACTGAAGCTTTCTTT. This gives the protein CSVQWLNTEAFF.

The genes are TRBV11-1 and TRBJ2-7; D gene unclear. This CDR3 is built from 13 residues. The V and J ends lost 0 bases and 9 bases respectively, with 12 bases between them. Germline CDR1 reads SGHAT; CDR2 reads FQDESV (reference sequence). DNA for the CDR3: TGTGCCAGCAGCTTAGCGCCGGGTGATGGGCAGTACTTC. Protein product: CASSLAPGDGQYF.

This chain uses TRBV19 with TRBJ1-2; the D gene is possibly TRBD1 (6 bases). Looked up from germline, CDR1 is LNHDA and CDR2 is SQIVND (reference sequence). The germline V and J ends were trimmed by 5 bases and 4 bases, with 17 bases remaining between them. The CDR3 loop spans 15 amino acids. CDR3 sequence: CASSDWTDYLYGYTF. In nucleotides, the CDR3 is TGTGCCAGTAGTGACTGGACAGATTATCTCTATGGCTACACCTTC.

The table lists this clone with many counts. The chain employs TRBV5-8 and TRBJ1-6, with unresolved D. The CDR3 covers 14 residues. V lost 4 bases, J lost 5 bases, and 10 bases lay in between. Looked up from germline, CDR1 is SGHTS and CDR2 is YDEGEE. The CDR3 DNA reads TGTGCCAGCAGCCCCACGGGGAATAATTCACCCCTCCACTTT. This sequence encodes CASSPTGNNSPLHF.

V and J are TRBV2 and TRBJ1-5; unclear D gene. Trimming took 6 bases from V and 8 from J, leaving 11 bases between them. Germline V gives CDR1 SNHLY, CDR2 FYNNEI. This CDR3 has 12 residues. CDR3 residues: CASSYDREPQHF. The DNA of the CDR3 is TGTGCCAGCAGCTATGATAGAGAGCCCCAGCATTTT. The full variable domain, in which reference TRBV2 and TRBJ1-5 provide the parts outside the CDR3, is EPEVTQTPSHQVTQMGQEVILRCVPISNHLYFYWYRQILGQKVEFLVSFYNNEISEKSEIFDDQFSVERPDGSNFTLKIRSTKLEDSAMYFCASSYDREPQHFGDGTRLSIL.

The chain employs TRBV7-9 and TRBJ2-7; D unclear. Per germline, CDR1 SEHNR and CDR2 FQNEAQ (reference sequence). V dropped 4 bases and J dropped 9 bases, with 10 bases sitting between them. The CDR3 consists of 11 residues. The CDR3 nucleotides read TGTGCCAGCAGCTCCCCTTCAGGGCAGTACTTC. This codes for CASSSPSGQYF.

The V call is TRBV4-1, the J call TRBJ1-5; D is undetermined. V was pared by 1 base and J by 6 bases, with 4 bases between. The germline V gene has CDR1 MGHRA and CDR2 YSYEKL. CDR3 length equals 12 residues. The CDR3 DNA is TGCGCCAGCAGCCAAGGTAGTCAGCCCCAGCATTTT. Its translation: CASSQGSQPQHF.

This clone was observed once. The chain couples TRBV5-6 to TRBJ2-7, with TRBD1 matching 10 bases. The V and J ends lost 4 bases and 1 base, in that order; junction bases with no gene match: 2. This CDR3 has 14 amino acids. The germline CDR1 and CDR2 sequences are SGHDT and YYEEEE. CDR3 protein: CASSAGQGSYEQYF. Here the CDR3 DNA reads TGTGCCAGCAGCGCGGGACAGGGGTCCTACGAGCAGTACTTC.

The chain recombines TRBV6-2 or TRBV6-3 with TRBJ2-7; 7 nucleotides line up with TRBD1. Germline V gene data show CDR1 as MNHEY and CDR2 as SVGEGT. CDR3 length: 13 residues. V lost 2 bases and J lost 3; bases outside the gene matches: 1. The CDR3: CASSYDRDYEQYF. The CDR3, as DNA: TGTGCCAGCAGTTACGACAGGGACTACGAGCAGTACTTC.

The V and J genes are TRBV19 and TRBJ2-1; 10 bases are a match to TRBD2. V shed 3 bases and J 6 bases; nucleotides not matched to a gene: 5. This CDR3 has 15 residues. Per the germline V gene, CDR1 is LNHDA and CDR2 is SQIVND (reference sequence). The CDR3 DNA follows: TGTGCCAGTAGTATCTCGGTAGCGGGAGGCAATGAGCAGTTCTTC. It encodes CASSISVAGGNEQFF.

V is TRBV7-9 and J is TRBJ1-5, with D perhaps TRBD1 (5 bases). With 1 base removed from V and 2 bases from J, the gap between germline ends came to 15 bases. The germline V gene has CDR1 SEHNR and CDR2 FQNEAQ (reference sequence). The CDR3 runs 17 residues. The CDR3 region is CASSLVSGGGGNQPQHF. The CDR3 bases are TGTGCCAGCAGCTTAGTGTCGGGAGGAGGGGGCAATCAGCCCCAGCATTTT.

V usage is TRBV5-1 and J usage is TRBJ1-1, with TRBD1 identical over 8 bases. CDR3 size: 14 residues. After removal of 4 bases from V and 4 bases from J, the junction contained 6 bases not matched to a gene. Germline V gene data show CDR1 as SGHRS and CDR2 as YFSETQ. The CDR3 DNA sequence: TGCGCCAGCAGCCCGGACAGGGACTCCACTGAAGCTTTCTTT. Encoded protein: CASSPDRDSTEAFF.

This chain links TRBV11-2 with TRBJ1-1; TRBD1 aligns across 10 bases. This CDR3 is 15 amino acids long. Unmatched junction bases numbered 4, after V lost 5 bases and J lost 1 base. Germline CDR1 SGHAT, CDR2 FQNNGV. The CDR3 protein is CASSPRTGGNTEAFF. DNA of the CDR3: TGTGCCAGCAGCCCGAGGACAGGGGGGAACACTGAAGCTTTCTTT. The variable domain in full, completed from reference TRBV11-2 and TRBJ1-1, reads EAGVAQSPRYKIIEKRQSVAFWCNPISGHATLYWYQQILGQGPKLLIQFQNNGVVDDSQLPKDRFSAERLKGVDSTLKIQPAKLEDSAVYLCASSPRTGGNTEAFFGQGTRLTVV.

The CDR3 coding sequence is TGTGCCAGCAGCCCCGGCCAGTGGAGGGGAGCCCAGTACTTC. This encodes CASSPGQWRGAQYF. J is TRBJ2-5 and V is TRBV9, with D tentatively TRBD2 (6 bases). With 4 bases removed from V and 9 bases from J, the gap between germline ends came to 19 bases. Germline V gene lookup returns CDR1 SGDLS and CDR2 YYNGEE. The CDR3 contains 14 residues.